This T cell receptor beta chain came from a study of blood T cell repertoires in COVID-19. Overall study: Collection of acute and convalescent COVID-19 samples took place in the United States, Italy and Spain. PBMCs, B-cell-depleted T cells, or T cells were the source of the cDNA or gDNA that made up the material.

The Seattle site enrolled patients during active infection and followed them longitudinally. Germline V lookup: CDR1 LGHDT, CDR2 YNNKEL (reference sequence). This CDR3 has 17 amino acids. The germline V and J ends were trimmed by 4 bases and 0 bases, with 15 bases remaining between them. Method: immunoSEQ multiplex PCR; TCRdb's copy keeps in-frame clones and lacks some. The data contain 130,000 or so clones, 70% to 80% of them singletons. This receptor was identified in a woman in her sixties or seventies with COVID-19, enrolled during active disease. The V and J genes are TRBV3-1 (or the pseudogene TRBV3-2) and TRBJ2-2; possibly TRBD2 for D (6 bases). Sequenced material: peripheral blood. This chain's CDR3 is CASSRPLAGTNTGELFF. The CDR3 nucleotides read TGTGCCAGCAGCCGCCCCCTGGCGGGGACGAACACCGGGGAGCTGTTTTTT.